This TCR beta chain was obtained from a study of read filtering for tumor transcriptome and immune sequencing. The overall study: The cohort had roughly 16 men and 14 to 15 women aged about 45 to 80, mean about 70 years. Study-wide results and limits: RNA-seq captured clonotypes less deeply and reliably than IR-seq.

Germline CDR1 and CDR2: KGHSH and LQKENI. This CDR3 contains 16 residues. The V gene end was trimmed by 5 bases and the J gene end by 9 bases; junction bases not matched to a gene: 18. This library used about 360 ng RNA and molecular barcoded adaptors spanning alpha/delta and beta/gamma chains. TCRdb re-called the reads through MiXCR, storing one row per CDR3 protein. The table shows about 86,000 distinct CDR3 sequences, with about 12% occurring only once. Sampling of bone marrow took place during active disease in every patient. This clonotype was recorded at least ten times. Its antigen is not known.

The material sequenced was a population of CD138-negative cells sorted from bone marrow. The TCR comes from a donor aged 40 or over with multiple myeloma. The chain has TRBV18 and TRBJ1-1; 7 nucleotides agree with TRBD1. The DNA for the CDR3 is TGTGCCAGCTCAACCGCGACAGGGAGAAGAGGAACTAAAGCTTTCTTT. Translating gives CASSTATGRRGTKAFF.